A single sample gave rise to the 21 T cell receptor beta chains below, sequenced in a study of cytomegalovirus exposure and HLA in healthy donors (dated by TCRdb to 2015 to 2018). Library method: the immunoSEQ multiplex PCR assay. A mixture of 60 forward primers for TCR Vbeta segments and 13 reverse primers for TCR Jbeta segments was used in the multiplex PCR. TCRdb re-hosts the immuneACCESS table, in-frame sequences only. Its copies lack some clones; in the studies checked, an unresolved V gene accounts for under half of them, and the cause for the rest is not known. The sample table holds a few hundred thousand clones, of which 80% were seen once. The ten largest clones represent about 0.3% of the sample. Sequencing was carried out using PBMCs. These receptors all stem from a girl aged 2 to 10 in good health and CMV-seronegative.

This chain uses TRBV7-8 with TRBJ1-1; the match to TRBD1 covers 8 bases. In germline, CDR1 is SGHVS, CDR2 FQNEAQ. V lost 3 bases, J lost 6 bases, and 15 bases stayed unmatched. The CDR3 has 17 residues. The CDR3 DNA reads TGTGCCAGCAGCTTCTTGCGGGGCAGGGGGCGGAATTCTGAAGCTTTCTTT. This sequence encodes CASSFLRGRGRNSEAFF.

The chain has TRBV7-8 and TRBJ1-4, with 7 bases fitting TRBD1. Trimming cost V 5 bases and J 7 bases; bases outside gene matches: 10. Germline CDR1 SGHVS, CDR2 FQNEAQ. The CDR3 has 15 amino acids. CDR3 DNA: TGTGCCAGCAGCGAACAGGGGCGCCCGCTTGAAAAACTGTTTTTT. It specifies CASSEQGRPLEKLFF.

V and J are TRBV10-3 and TRBJ2-3, with TRBD2 matching over 7 bases. The junction had 6 bases not matched to a gene; V was cut back by 8 bases and J by 1 base. The CDR3 covers 14 residues. Germline V gene lookup returns CDR1 ENHRY and CDR2 SYGVKD. This CDR3 is CAIRTREGTDTQYF. CDR3 DNA sequence: TGTGCCATCCGCACCCGGGAGGGCACAGATACGCAGTATTTT.

The chain has TRBV29-1 and TRBJ2-3; D is undetermined. The V gene lost 3 bases and the J gene lost 5 bases, with 9 bases spanning the gap. CDR1 is SQVTM, CDR2 ANQGSEA, per germline. This CDR3 contains 12 residues. The CDR3 nucleotides are TGCAGCGTTGATACCGCGATAGATACGCAGTATTTT. Translated, it gives CSVDTAIDTQYF.

This clone was seen just once. The V call is TRBV9, the J call TRBJ1-6; D is uncertain. Per germline, CDR1 SGDLS and CDR2 YYNGEE. The CDR3 is 13 amino acids. V lost 4 bases to trimming and J lost 8 bases, with 10 bases between them. DNA for the CDR3: TGTGCCAGCAGCTCTAGAGAACATTCACCCCTCCACTTT. Translated: CASSSREHSPLHF.

The chain has TRBV28 and TRBJ1-4; D unclear. Per germline, CDR1 MDHEN and CDR2 SYDVKM. The CDR3 extends over 14 amino acids. V was trimmed by 10 bases and J by 6 bases, leaving 18 bases between them. The DNA for the CDR3 is TGTGCCATCCTTTCTCCTTCGAGGGATGAAAAACTGTTTTTT. Encoded protein: CAILSPSRDEKLFF.

This clone was detected once. This chain uses TRBV27 with TRBJ2-2, with 8 bases fitting TRBD1. This CDR3 spans 14 amino acids. Per germline, CDR1 MNHEY and CDR2 SMNVEV (reference sequence). V dropped 5 bases and J dropped 3; count of bases not matched to a gene: 2. CDR3 in amino acids: CASSDRGDTGELFF. The DNA for the CDR3 is TGTGCCAGCAGTGACAGGGGCGACACCGGGGAGCTGTTTTTT.

This clone showed up just once. The chain couples TRBV28 to TRBJ2-7, with a possible D match to TRBD1 (5 bases). The V end was cut by 5 bases, the J end by 5 bases, with 16 bases between. The germline gives CDR1 MDHEN, CDR2 SYDVKM. This CDR3 has 14 amino acids. The CDR3 nucleotides read TGTGCCAGCAGTCAACAGGTCCTAAAGGACGAGCAGTACTTC. It translates to CASSQQVLKDEQYF.

V gene TRBV7-9 combines with J gene TRBJ2-3; a possible D gene is TRBD2 (6 bases). CDR1 is SEHNR and CDR2 is FQNEAQ in the germline V gene (reference sequence). There are 14 residues in the CDR3. Trimming took 4 bases from V and 7 from J, leaving 15 bases between them. This CDR3 is CASSYLGGSNTQYF. The CDR3 bases are TGTGCCAGCAGCTACCTTGGGGGGAGTAATACGCAGTATTTT.

The chain uses TRBV19 and TRBJ1-1; possible D gene TRBD1, 6 bases. Germline V gene data show CDR1 as LNHDA and CDR2 as SQIVND (reference sequence). This CDR3 comprises 16 residues. Trimming cost V 8 bases and J 1 base, with 20 bases left between them. CDR3 residues: CASRVRLRTENTEAFF. CDR3 DNA: TGTGCCAGTCGGGTAAGGCTCAGGACAGAGAACACTGAAGCTTTCTTT.

The chain is built from TRBV5-1 and TRBJ1-2, with D hard to call. The CDR3 spans 15 residues. Deletions cut 0 bases from V and 4 bases from J, with 13 bases between. The germline gives CDR1 SGHRS, CDR2 YFSETQ. CDR3 DNA: TGCGCCAGCAGCTTGGGTCCTCGGGAGCCCTATGGCTACACCTTC. Translation gives CASSLGPREPYGYTF.

The rearrangement links TRBV6-1 to TRBJ2-1, with TRBD2 identical over 8 bases. The ends lost 3 bases at V and 1 base at J; junction bases unmatched: 2. The V gene's germline CDR1 is MNHNS and CDR2 SASEGT. There are 15 residues in the CDR3. The CDR3 protein is CASSDREGSYNEQFF. CDR3 in DNA: TGTGCCAGCAGTGATCGGGAGGGTTCCTACAATGAGCAGTTCTTC.

The rearrangement joins TRBV18 to TRBJ2-2; tentative D call: TRBD2 (6 bases). The germline gives CDR1 KGHSH, CDR2 LQKENI. The V and J ends lost 0 bases and 6 bases respectively, with 11 bases between them. The CDR3 covers 15 residues. The CDR3 sequence: CASSPPGGGAGELFF. In nucleotides, the CDR3 is TGTGCCAGCTCACCACCGGGTGGCGGGGCCGGGGAGCTGTTTTTT.

The chain carries TRBV5-1 and TRBJ2-7; tentatively, D is TRBD1 (6 bases). V lost 4 bases and J 2 bases, leaving 19 bases between the germline ends. This CDR3 has 16 amino acids. Germline V CDR1 and CDR2: SGHRS, YFSETQ. In DNA, the CDR3 is TGCGCCAGCAGCGTGTCCCGGCAGGGGTTAACCTACGAGCAGTACTTC. Its protein is CASSVSRQGLTYEQYF.

CDR3 in amino acids: CASRHGTGTAMDTEAFF. The CDR3 DNA sequence: TGTGCCAGCAGACATGGGACAGGGACGGCAATGGACACTGAAGCTTTCTTT. This sequence joins TRBV11-2 and TRBJ1-1; 9 bases align to TRBD1. The CDR3 runs to 17 residues. Germline V gives CDR1 SGHAT, CDR2 FQNNGV. J lost 3 bases, V lost 6 bases, and 14 bases had no gene match.

The CDR3 loop reads CATGKGVTNSPLHF. CDR3 sequence (DNA): TGTGCCACCGGGAAGGGGGTTACTAATTCACCCCTCCACTTT. The chain is built from TRBV19 and TRBJ1-6, with D perhaps matching TRBD1 (6 bases). Trimming removed 10 bases from V and 6 bases from J, with 16 bases in between. This CDR3 spans 14 amino acids. The germline gives CDR1 LNHDA, CDR2 SQIVND (reference sequence).

The gene calls are TRBV30 and TRBJ1-3; possibly TRBD1 for D (5 bases). V was clipped by 2 bases and J by 0 bases, with 14 bases between them. Germline V CDR1 and CDR2: GTSNPN, SVGIG (reference sequence). The CDR3 is 16 residues long. The CDR3, as DNA: TGTGCCTGGAGTCCCTTGCCGGGGGTCTCTGGAAACACCATATATTTT. Protein product: CAWSPLPGVSGNTIYF.

The chain employs TRBV21-1 and TRBJ1-2; TRBD1, as called in the table, went unchecked against the DNA. TRBV21-1 represents a pseudogene. This CDR3 contains 14 residues. The DNA for the CDR3 is TGTGCCAGCAGCAGGCGGACAGGGGCGTATGGCTACACCTTC. Protein: CASSRRTGAYGYTF.

The chain employs TRBV7-3 and TRBJ1-1, with D uncertain. Germline CDR1 is SGHTA and CDR2 is FQGTGA. V lost 5 bases, J lost 0 bases, and 7 bases lay in between. The CDR3 runs 13 residues. The CDR3 nucleotides are TGTGCCAGCAGCGCCAGTTTGAACACTGAAGCTTTCTTT. It yields the protein CASSASLNTEAFF.

This clone was counted only a few times. The CDR3 DNA reads TGTGCCAGCAGCGCCAGTGTTGGGGCAGCCGAAGCTTTCTTT. Translation gives CASSASVGAAEAFF. J is TRBJ1-1 and V is TRBV9, with D maybe TRBD1 (5 bases). The CDR3 spans 14 residues. The germline gives CDR1 SGDLS, CDR2 YYNGEE. V lost 3 bases and J 8 bases, leaving 17 bases between the germline ends.

The chain's CDR3 is CASSLESPTYEQYF. The CDR3 nucleotides read TGTGCCAGCAGCCTGGAGTCCCCCACCTACGAGCAGTACTTC. The V call is TRBV2, the J call TRBJ2-7; D gene uncertain. Germline V gene sequence: CDR1 SNHLY, CDR2 FYNNEI. The CDR3 sequence is 14 residues long. The V end was cut by 6 bases, the J end by 2 bases, with 14 bases between. The full variable domain, its missing parts supplied by reference TRBV2 and TRBJ2-7, is EPEVTQTPSHQVTQMGQEVILRCVPISNHLYFYWYRQILGQKVEFLVSFYNNEISEKSEIFDDQFSVERPDGSNFTLKIRSTKLEDSAMYFCASSLESPTYEQYFGPGTRLTVT.